A selection of T cell receptor beta chains follows, all from one sample in a study of cytomegalovirus exposure and HLA in healthy donors. Here immunoSEQ multiplex PCR was the method, and the copy in TCRdb shows in-frame clones only, minus some. Of over 150,000 clones listed, about 80% are singletons. The specimen was PBMCs. The receptors stem from a young man in good health and CMV-seropositive. Both conserved end residues are part of each CDR3. Fields, in order: J gene, V gene, CDR3 protein.

>TRBJ2-1|TRBV5-1
CASSIRQGPNEQFF
>TRBJ1-2|TRBV5-1
CASSLAGQGGDYGYTF
>TRBJ1-1|TRBV5-1
CASRGQVSLEFMNTEAFF
>TRBJ1-1|TRBV5-1
CASSGGQGRTEAFF
>TRBJ2-1|TRBV15
CATSRDDAAELVSYREQFF
>TRBJ2-1|TRBV11-3
CASSLGGSANEQFF
>TRBJ2-7|TRBV4-1
CASSQDLLAGGNEQYF
>TRBJ2-3|TRBV6-5
CASSTGVTDTQYF
>TRBJ1-2|TRBV7-9
CASTPYFGRPNYGYTF
>TRBJ2-5|TRBV5-6
CASSVPGQGVGETQYF
>TRBJ2-2|TRBV6-5
CASSYGSGTGELFF
>TRBJ2-5|TRBV2
CASSEQTGTSGRRGEQYF
>TRBJ2-3|TRBV2
CASSLLRFTDTQYF
>TRBJ2-3|TRBV15
CATSRKNSGADTPYF
>TRBJ2-7|TRBV2
CASSTGLGALDEQYF
>TRBJ2-3|TRBV7-3
CASSSVADTQYF
>TRBJ1-1|TRBV21-1
CASSIAGTGAGCSTEAFF
>TRBJ1-2|TRBV6-6
CASSPGQAHRPYGYTF
>TRBJ2-7|TRBV5-1
CASSSDTSYEQYF
>TRBJ1-1|TRBV18
CASSPETGGNTEAFF
>TRBJ2-1|TRBV9
CASSAPLRLAGNEQFF
>TRBJ2-1|TRBV7-2
CASSLAYSHRYNEQFF
>TRBJ1-3|TRBV6-5
CASRRQGGDTIYF
>TRBJ2-1|TRBV27
CASSFPGLAEEQFF
>TRBJ2-1|TRBV5-1
CASSILADSYNEQFF
>TRBJ1-2|TRBV5-5
CASGRLDGTSYTF
>TRBJ1-2|TRBV2
CASSVLTGAGGYTF
>TRBJ2-1|TRBV30
CAWSVTGTRSNEQFF
>TRBJ2-3|TRBV18
CASSPLSGRATDTQYF
>TRBJ2-7|TRBV5-1
CASSLEVGGGDEQYF
>TRBJ2-7|TRBV25-1
CASSERPGPGVEQYF
>TRBJ2-1|TRBV28
CASSLILPGGHNEQFF
>-|TRBV25-1
CASSGSGTRAEQYF
>TRBJ2-1|TRBV6-4
CASSDSASGNYNEQFF
>TRBJ2-7|TRBV7-2
CASSPRTGTGGYEQYF
>TRBJ2-5|TRBV5-4
CASSLRTSLETQYF
>TRBJ1-2|TRBV6-5
CASSRTGEGYTF
>TRBJ2-7|TRBV11-2
CASSFLDGEQYF
>TRBJ2-4|TRBV27
CASSLSASGYKNIQYF
>TRBJ2-5|TRBV11-2
CASSLALKLSARGETQYF
>TRBJ2-1|TRBV27
CASSLAILGRVSSYNEQFF
>TRBJ2-2|TRBV25-1
CASSESRSGRAHTGELFF
>TRBJ2-1|TRBV29-1
CSVEGAGDGAYNEQFF